A selection of T cell receptor beta chains follows, all from one sample in a study of cytomegalovirus exposure and HLA in healthy donors. The table came from immunoSEQ multiplex PCR; TCRdb's copy has only in-frame clones and leaves some out. The top ten clones hold more than 0.3% of a sample with roughly 290,000 clones, over 70% of them seen once. The source material was PBMCs. All receptors derive from a girl under 10 years old in good health and CMV-seronegative. Each CDR3 is given with its conserved first and last residue. D genes are given only for firm matches. The size field is filled for only some rows; it gives once, few, many or a size class.

size,D,V,J,CDR3,DNA
NA,TRBD1,TRBV4-1,TRBJ2-1,CASHDGDRGLDNEQFF,TGCGCCTCACACGACGGGGACAGGGGGCTGGACAATGAGCAGTTCTTC
NA,NA,TRBV2,TRBJ1-3,CASKFQGRVNTIYF,TGTGCCAGCAAGTTCCAGGGCAGGGTAAACACCATATATTTT
NA,NA,TRBV28,TRBJ2-1,CASSLSGSYNEQFF,TGTGCCAGCAGTTTGAGTGGCTCCTACAATGAGCAGTTCTTC
NA,NA,TRBV6-1,TRBJ1-1,CASRGLFTEAFF,TGTGCCAGCAGGGGGCTTTTTACTGAAGCTTTCTTT
NA,TRBD1,TRBV5-1,TRBJ1-1,CASSQGGPLLNTEAFF,TGCGCCAGCAGTCAGGGGGGACCGCTCTTGAACACTGAAGCTTTCTTT
NA,TRBD1,TRBV28,TRBJ1-1,CASSSGQGSTEAFF,TGTGCCAGCAGCTCAGGACAGGGCTCCACTGAAGCTTTCTTT
NA,NA,TRBV28,TRBJ2-7,CASSLLTGSDPYEQYF,TGTGCCAGCAGTTTATTGACCGGGAGTGACCCCTACGAGCAGTACTTC
few,NA,TRBV6-6,TRBJ2-5,CASSYFSRKTQYF,TGTGCCAGCAGTTACTTTAGTAGAAAGACCCAGTACTTC
NA,NA,TRBV5-8,TRBJ2-2,CASSTSWAGFRATGELFF,TGTGCCAGCAGCACCTCCTGGGCGGGGTTTCGTGCCACCGGGGAGCTGTTTTTT
NA,NA,TRBV9,TRBJ1-2,CASSVAFSGINGYTF,TGTGCCAGCAGCGTAGCATTTTCAGGGATTAACGGCTACACCTTC
NA,TRBD2,TRBV9,TRBJ2-2,CASSVVEGGLASTGELFF,TGTGCCAGCAGCGTAGTAGAAGGGGGACTAGCAAGCACCGGGGAGCTGTTTTTT
NA,NA,TRBV13,TRBJ1-2,CASSLLPGNGGYTF,TGTGCCAGCAGCTTACTTCCAGGGAACGGCGGCTACACCTTC
once,NA,TRBV19,TRBJ1-5,CASSMWGRGQPQHF,TGTGCCAGTAGTATGTGGGGCAGGGGCCAGCCCCAGCATTTT
NA,NA,TRBV27,TRBJ1-5,CASSRGGNQPQHF,TGTGCCAGCAGCAGGGGTGGCAATCAGCCCCAGCATTTT
once,NA,TRBV19,TRBJ1-2,CASSIKKRQRIYGYTF,TGTGCCAGTAGTATTAAGAAGAGACAGAGAATCTATGGCTACACCTTC
NA,NA,TRBV27,TRBJ2-2,CASSLSGTPTGELFF,TGTGCCAGCAGTTTATCCGGGACACCCACCGGGGAGCTGTTTTTT
NA,TRBD2,TRBV11-2,TRBJ2-2,CASSLWAGGTGELFF,TGTGCCAGCAGCTTATGGGCGGGGGGAACCGGGGAGCTGTTTTTT
NA,NA,TRBV28,TRBJ2-7,CASSLLGGVPYEQYF,TGTGCCAGCAGTTTATTGGGGGGAGTCCCCTACGAGCAGTACTTC
few,NA,TRBV27,TRBJ2-7,CASSKEGGHLWEQYF,TGTGCCAGCAGTAAGGAGGGGGGGCACCTTTGGGAGCAGTACTTC
NA,TRBD1,TRBV9,TRBJ1-1,CASSASYRDRAPNTEAFF,TGTGCCAGCAGCGCTTCGTACCGGGACAGGGCACCGAACACTGAAGCTTTCTTT
few,TRBD2,TRBV18,TRBJ2-3,CASSPRGLAGVGGTDTQYF,TGTGCCAGCTCACCCCGTGGCCTAGCGGGGGTTGGTGGCACAGATACGCAGTATTTT
NA,NA,TRBV6-1,TRBJ1-5,CASTGREPRVPPQHF,TGTGCCAGCACCGGCCGGGAACCAAGGGTTCCGCCCCAGCATTTT
NA,NA,TRBV6-1,TRBJ2-7,CASSLDTHSYEQYF,TGTGCCAGCAGCCTCGACACACACTCCTACGAGCAGTACTTC
NA,NA,TRBV7-9,TRBJ2-7,CASSLVGYEQYF,TGTGCCAGCAGCTTAGTCGGCTACGAGCAGTACTTC
NA,TRBD2,TRBV27,TRBJ2-2,CASTPGTSVPTGELFF,TGTGCCAGCACGCCCGGGACTAGCGTACCCACCGGGGAGCTGTTTTTT
once,TRBD2,TRBV19,TRBJ2-1,CASSMVASGGNYNEQFF,TGTGCCAGTAGTATGGTGGCTAGCGGGGGGAATTACAATGAGCAGTTCTTC
NA,NA,TRBV2,TRBJ1-1,CASPAGQTQNTEAFF,TGTGCCAGCCCTGCAGGACAGACGCAGAACACTGAAGCTTTCTTT